These T cell receptor beta chains were read from a single sample in a study of T cell responses to AZD1222 COVID-19 vaccine. TCRdb keeps only in-frame clones here, not all; method: immunoSEQ multiplex PCR. The table includes 100,000 to 150,000 clones, around 94% detected once. The sequenced sample was peripheral blood, obtained on day 0 of AZD1222 vaccination. These receptors were obtained from an adult in good health. CDR3s include the opening cysteine and the closing phenylalanine or tryptophan. D genes are given only for firm matches. Expanded clones are given a class, and other clones once, few, many or no size at all.

CDR3: CARGQAKGGSNQPQHF
DNA: TGTGCCAGAGGACAGGCCAAAGGTGGGAGCAATCAGCCCCAGCATTTT
D: .
size: .
V: TRBV21-1
J: TRBJ1-5

CDR3: CSVGGGLRNTGELFF
DNA: TGCAGCGTTGGTGGGGGACTAAGGAACACCGGGGAGCTGTTTTTT
D: TRBD2
size: once
V: TRBV29-1
J: TRBJ2-2

CDR3: CSAGNGYGYTF
DNA: TGCAGTGCTGGGAATGGCTATGGCTACACCTTC
D: .
size: .
V: TRBV20-1
J: TRBJ1-2

CDR3: CASSGVGENTEAFF
DNA: TGTGCCAGCTCCGGCGTAGGAGAGAACACTGAAGCTTTCTTT
D: .
size: .
V: TRBV18
J: TRBJ1-1

CDR3: CASSSDYYEQYF
DNA: TGTGCCAGCAGCTCGGACTATTACGAGCAGTACTTC
D: .
size: .
V: TRBV7-9
J: TRBJ2-7

CDR3: CASSYSTEAFF
DNA: TGTGCCAGCAGTTATTCCACTGAAGCTTTCTTT
D: .
size: .
V: TRBV6-2/TRBV6-3
J: TRBJ1-1

CDR3: CASSQDPTPPSTDTQYF
DNA: TGCGCCAGCAGCCAAGACCCGACCCCACCGAGCACAGATACGCAGTATTTT
D: .
size: .
V: TRBV4-3
J: TRBJ2-3

CDR3: CATSLDRGAGELFF
DNA: TGTGCCACCAGCTTGGACAGGGGGGCCGGGGAGCTGTTTTTT
D: TRBD1
size: .
V: TRBV15
J: TRBJ2-2

CDR3: CASSPRRTSEGTYEQYF
DNA: TGTGCCAGCTCACCTAGAAGGACTAGCGAGGGAACCTACGAGCAGTACTTC
D: TRBD2
size: .
V: TRBV18
J: TRBJ2-7

CDR3: CASIDGPTSGISDTQYF
DNA: TGTGCCAGCATCGACGGCCCTACTAGCGGGATTTCGGATACGCAGTATTTT
D: TRBD2
size: .
V: TRBV5-4
J: TRBJ2-3

CDR3: CALGQGGETQYF
DNA: TGTGCGTTAGGACAGGGAGGGGAGACCCAGTACTTC
D: .
size: .
V: TRBV5-4
J: TRBJ2-5

CDR3: CVCRDRGLGYGYTF
DNA: TGTGTTTGTCGGGACAGGGGACTAGGCTATGGCTACACCTTC
D: TRBD1
size: .
V: TRBV30
J: TRBJ1-2

CDR3: CASSPRTDTQYF
DNA: TGTGCCAGCAGCCCTCGGACAGATACGCAGTATTTT
D: .
size: .
V: TRBV9
J: TRBJ2-3

CDR3: CASSPGTVPTYEQYF
DNA: TGTGCCAGCAGCCCCGGGACGGTCCCTACCTACGAGCAGTACTTC
D: .
size: .
V: TRBV7-2
J: TRBJ2-7

CDR3: CASSPRDRAADTQYF
DNA: TGTGCCAGCAGCCCCCGGGACAGGGCCGCAGATACGCAGTATTTT
D: TRBD1
size: .
V: TRBV4-2
J: TRBJ2-3

CDR3: CASSWTGMDETQYF
DNA: TGTGCCAGCAGCTGGACAGGGATGGATGAGACCCAGTACTTC
D: TRBD1
size: .
V: TRBV11-2
J: TRBJ2-5

CDR3: CASSRGTEQETQYF
DNA: TGTGCCAGTAGTAGGGGGACAGAACAAGAGACCCAGTACTTC
D: TRBD1
size: .
V: TRBV19
J: TRBJ2-5

CDR3: CASSPTVLAGTPNEQFF
DNA: TGTGCCAGCAGCCCGACGGTGCTAGCGGGGACGCCCAATGAGCAGTTCTTC
D: TRBD2
size: .
V: TRBV7-3
J: TRBJ2-1

CDR3: CAWTLGGSLSYEQYF
DNA: TGTGCCTGGACCCTCGGGGGCTCGCTTTCCTACGAGCAGTACTTC
D: .
size: .
V: TRBV30
J: TRBJ2-7

CDR3: CASSLAGRATDTQYF
DNA: TGTGCCAGCAGCTTGGCGGGCAGGGCCACAGATACGCAGTATTTT
D: .
size: once
V: TRBV5-4
J: TRBJ2-3

CDR3: CASSQARGQGYGYTF
DNA: TGCGCCAGCAGCCAAGCGAGGGGGCAGGGGTATGGCTACACCTTC
D: TRBD1
size: .
V: TRBV4-1
J: TRBJ1-2

CDR3: CASGGGLYEQYF
DNA: TGTGCCAGTGGGGGGGGGCTTTACGAGCAGTACTTC
D: .
size: once
V: TRBV12-3/TRBV12-4
J: TRBJ2-7

CDR3: CASSIRPITTDTQYF
DNA: TGTGCCAGCAGCATCCGACCTATCACCACAGATACGCAGTATTTT
D: .
size: .
V: TRBV9
J: TRBJ2-3

CDR3: CSVESVRGVNSPLHF
DNA: TGCAGCGTTGAATCGGTCAGGGGGGTTAATTCACCCCTCCACTTT
D: TRBD1
size: .
V: TRBV29-1
J: TRBJ1-6

CDR3: CASSTGLSTYF
DNA: TGTGCCAGTAGTACGGGGCTCTCAACGTACTTC
D: .
size: few
V: TRBV19
J: TRBJ2-7

CDR3: CASTTGGHGTQYF
DNA: TGCGCCAGCACCACAGGGGGGCACGGGACCCAGTACTTC
D: TRBD1
size: .
V: TRBV5-1
J: TRBJ2-5

CDR3: CASSSRLAGGGTAKNIQYF
DNA: TGTGCCAGCAGCTCCCGGCTAGCGGGAGGGGGGACGGCCAAAAACATTCAGTACTTC
D: TRBD2
size: few
V: TRBV7-8
J: TRBJ2-4

CDR3: CAISKQETQYF
DNA: TGTGCCATATCTAAGCAGGAGACCCAGTACTTC
D: .
size: .
V: TRBV7-9
J: TRBJ2-5

CDR3: CASSYGTGYGYTF
DNA: TGTGCCAGCAGCTACGGGACAGGCTATGGCTACACCTTC
D: TRBD1
size: .
V: TRBV2
J: TRBJ1-2

CDR3: CSVQQGLNQPQHF
DNA: TGCAGCGTTCAACAGGGGCTTAATCAGCCCCAGCATTTT
D: TRBD1
size: .
V: TRBV29-1
J: TRBJ1-5

CDR3: CAISGDGRNQPQHF
DNA: TGTGCCATCAGTGGGGACGGTCGCAATCAGCCCCAGCATTTT
D: .
size: .
V: TRBV10-3
J: TRBJ1-5

CDR3: CASSPNPGGANVLTF
DNA: TGTGCCAGCAGCCCCAACCCGGGGGGGGCCAACGTCCTGACTTTC
D: .
size: .
V: TRBV25-1
J: TRBJ2-6

CDR3: CATVQPTPFLNYGYTF
DNA: TGTGCCACCGTCCAGCCTACCCCTTTCCTTAACTATGGCTACACCTTC
D: .
size: .
V: TRBV2
J: TRBJ1-2

CDR3: CASSSTPRYGYTF
DNA: TGTGCCAGCAGTTCCACCCCCCGTTATGGCTACACCTTC
D: .
size: .
V: TRBV6-2/TRBV6-3
J: TRBJ1-2

CDR3: CASSPAGSRLGYEQYF
DNA: TGTGCCAGCAGCCCGGCCGGTTCCCGGTTAGGCTACGAGCAGTACTTC
D: .
size: .
V: TRBV5-4
J: TRBJ2-7

CDR3: CASSIAGGKDKNIQYF
DNA: TGTGCCAGTAGTATAGCAGGGGGTAAGGACAAAAACATTCAGTACTTC
D: TRBD1
size: .
V: TRBV19
J: TRBJ2-4

CDR3: CASSGIAGRWDEQFF
DNA: TGTGCCAGCTCAGGGATAGCGGGACGTTGGGATGAGCAGTTCTTC
D: TRBD2
size: .
V: TRBV18
J: TRBJ2-1

CDR3: CASSSGQGAQYF
DNA: TGTGCCAGCAGCTCTGGACAGGGGGCACAGTATTTT
D: TRBD1
size: .
V: TRBV5-4
J: TRBJ2-3

CDR3: CASSFRQGRAEAFF
DNA: TGTGCCAGCAGTTTTCGACAGGGGAGGGCTGAAGCTTTCTTT
D: TRBD1
size: .
V: TRBV28
J: TRBJ1-1

CDR3: CASSHGQGRSFF
DNA: TGTGCCAGCTCACACGGACAGGGAAGATCTTTCTTT
D: TRBD1
size: .
V: TRBV18
J: TRBJ1-1

CDR3: CATSEEKGTRAAKNIQYF
DNA: TGTGCCACCAGCGAAGAGAAAGGGACCAGGGCGGCAAAAAACATTCAGTACTTC
D: .
size: .
V: TRBV15
J: TRBJ2-4

CDR3: CASSEVEGPEGYTF
DNA: TGTGCCAGCAGTGAAGTCGAGGGACCCGAGGGCTACACCTTC
D: .
size: .
V: TRBV6-1
J: TRBJ1-2

CDR3: CASSEGTGGNTIYF
DNA: TGTGCCAGCAGTGAAGGGACAGGTGGAAACACCATATATTTT
D: TRBD1
size: few
V: TRBV6-1
J: TRBJ1-3

CDR3: CASAQLAGSYEQYF
DNA: TGCGCCAGCGCTCAACTAGCGGGCTCCTACGAGCAGTACTTC
D: TRBD2
size: .
V: TRBV4-1
J: TRBJ2-7

CDR3: CAWAQPNGNTIYF
DNA: TGTGCCTGGGCCCAGCCAAATGGAAACACCATATATTTT
D: .
size: once
V: TRBV30
J: TRBJ1-3

CDR3: CASRQQGINEKLFF
DNA: TGTGCCAGCAGACAACAGGGGATAAATGAAAAACTGTTTTTT
D: TRBD1
size: .
V: TRBV27
J: TRBJ1-4